Detailed here is one T cell receptor (beta chain). The sequencing template was cDNA reverse transcribed from extracted RNA. Generated by immunoSEQ multiplex PCR, the TCRdb table keeps only in-frame clones and is missing some. The sample has about 200,000 clones; about 62% are singletons. Treatment specified: oral pan-JAK inhibitor, 5-10 mg twice daily. These data come from a study of CD8+ T cells in alopecia areata. Study-level information: Each day, treated patients took oral tofacitinib twice, at 5 to 10 mg per dose.

The receptor comes from a human donor with alopecia areata. The starting material was CD4+ T cells sorted from blood, obtained at week 24, from a patient treated with tofacitinib.

The CDR3 region is CASSPGARSSYNEQFF. CDR3 DNA: TGCGCCAGCAGCCCCGGGGCGAGGAGCTCCTACAATGAGCAGTTCTTC. The chain has TRBV5-1 and TRBJ2-1; D is tentatively TRBD1 or TRBD2 (5 bases each). CDR1 is SGHRS and CDR2 is YFSETQ in the germline V gene. V was shortened by 4 bases and J by 0 bases, with 14 bases between the two germline ends. The CDR3 totals 16 residues.